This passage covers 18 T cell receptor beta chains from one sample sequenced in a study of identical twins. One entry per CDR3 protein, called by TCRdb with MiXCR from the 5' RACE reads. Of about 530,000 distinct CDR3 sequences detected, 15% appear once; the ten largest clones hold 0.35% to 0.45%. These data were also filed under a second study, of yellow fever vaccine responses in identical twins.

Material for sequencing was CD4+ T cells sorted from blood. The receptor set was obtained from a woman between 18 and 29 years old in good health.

The CDR3 sequence: CASSPLGQYTYEQYF. For the CDR3, the DNA is TGTGCCAGCTCACCCCTAGGACAGTACACCTACGAGCAGTACTTC. The gene calls are TRBV18 and TRBJ2-7, with a weak D call TRBD1 (6 bases). The V end lost 3 bases, the J end lost 2 bases, and 14 bases lay between the germline ends. The CDR3 runs to 15 residues. Germline CDR1 KGHSH, CDR2 LQKENI. The full variable domain, completed using reference TRBV18 and TRBJ2-7, is NAGVMQNPRHLVRRRGQEARLRCSPMKGHSHVYWYRQLPEEGLKFMVYLQKENIIDESGMPKERFSAEFPKEGPSILRIQQVVRGDSAAYFCASSPLGQYTYEQYFGPGTRLTVT.

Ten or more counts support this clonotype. CDR3 amino acids: CSVETSGGATKTQYF. DNA for the CDR3: TGCAGCGTTGAGACTAGCGGGGGGGCTACAAAGACCCAGTACTTC. The genes are TRBV29-1 and TRBJ2-5; 14 nucleotides line up with TRBD2. The CDR3 has 15 amino acids. The V and J ends lost 3 bases and 6 bases, in that order; junction bases with no gene match: 6. Germline CDR1 and CDR2: SQVTM and ANQGSEA.

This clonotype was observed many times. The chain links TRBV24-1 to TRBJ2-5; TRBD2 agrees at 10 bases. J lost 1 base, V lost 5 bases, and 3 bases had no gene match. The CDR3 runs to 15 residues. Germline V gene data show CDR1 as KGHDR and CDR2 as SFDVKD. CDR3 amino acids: CATSGWTSGQETQYF. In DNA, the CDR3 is TGTGCCACCAGTGGTTGGACTAGCGGCCAAGAGACCCAGTACTTC.

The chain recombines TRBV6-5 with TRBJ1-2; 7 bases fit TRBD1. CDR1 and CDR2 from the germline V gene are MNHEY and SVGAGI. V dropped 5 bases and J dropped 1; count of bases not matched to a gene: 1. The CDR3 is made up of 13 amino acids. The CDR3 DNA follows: TGTGCCAGCAGTAACAGGGGTAACTATGGCTACACCTTC. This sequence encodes CASSNRGNYGYTF.

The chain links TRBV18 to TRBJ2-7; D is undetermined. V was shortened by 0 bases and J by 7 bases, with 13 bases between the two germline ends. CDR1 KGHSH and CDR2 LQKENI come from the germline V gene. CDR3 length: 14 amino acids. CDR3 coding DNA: TGTGCCAGCTCACCACCGGGGATATCTAGAGAGCAGTACTTC. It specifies CASSPPGISREQYF.

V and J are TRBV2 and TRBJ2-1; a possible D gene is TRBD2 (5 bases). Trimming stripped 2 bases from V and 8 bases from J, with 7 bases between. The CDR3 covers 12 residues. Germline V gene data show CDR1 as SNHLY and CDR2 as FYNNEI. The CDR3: CASSERGYEQFF. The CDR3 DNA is TGTGCCAGCAGTGAAAGAGGGTATGAGCAGTTCTTC. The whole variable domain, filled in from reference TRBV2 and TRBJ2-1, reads EPEVTQTPSHQVTQMGQEVILRCVPISNHLYFYWYRQILGQKVEFLVSFYNNEISEKSEIFDDQFSVERPDGSNFTLKIRSTKLEDSAMYFCASSERGYEQFFGPGTRLTVL.

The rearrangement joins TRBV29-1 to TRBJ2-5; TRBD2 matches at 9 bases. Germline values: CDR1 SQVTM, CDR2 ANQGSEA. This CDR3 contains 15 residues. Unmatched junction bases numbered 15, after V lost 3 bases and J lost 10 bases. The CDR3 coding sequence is TGCAGCGTTGAGCCTCCGGGACTAGCTTCGTCAGGCCAGTACTTC. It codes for CSVEPPGLASSGQYF.

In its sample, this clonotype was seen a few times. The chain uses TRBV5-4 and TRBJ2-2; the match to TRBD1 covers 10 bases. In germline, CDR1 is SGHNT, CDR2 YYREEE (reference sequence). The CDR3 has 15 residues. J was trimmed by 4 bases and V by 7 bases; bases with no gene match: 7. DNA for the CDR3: TGTGCCAGCGGGATAGACAGGGGGCCCACCGGGGAGCTGTTTTTT. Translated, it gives CASGIDRGPTGELFF.

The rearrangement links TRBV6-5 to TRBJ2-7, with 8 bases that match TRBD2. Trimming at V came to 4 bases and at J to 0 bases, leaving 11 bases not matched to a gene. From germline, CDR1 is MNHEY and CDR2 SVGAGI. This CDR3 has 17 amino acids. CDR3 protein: CASSSPRRAGGSYEQYF. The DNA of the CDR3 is TGTGCCAGCAGTTCCCCTCGGAGGGCGGGAGGCTCCTACGAGCAGTACTTC.

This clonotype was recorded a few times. The CDR3 spells CASSPGTGGQETQYF. The CDR3 nucleotides are TGTGCCAGCAGTCCGGGGACAGGGGGCCAAGAGACCCAGTACTTC. The rearrangement joins TRBV28 to TRBJ2-5; TRBD1 agrees at 11 bases. Germline CDR1 is MDHEN and CDR2 is SYDVKM. The length of the CDR3 is 15 residues. Losses at the gene ends were 5 bases for V and 1 base for J; bases not matched to a gene: 3.

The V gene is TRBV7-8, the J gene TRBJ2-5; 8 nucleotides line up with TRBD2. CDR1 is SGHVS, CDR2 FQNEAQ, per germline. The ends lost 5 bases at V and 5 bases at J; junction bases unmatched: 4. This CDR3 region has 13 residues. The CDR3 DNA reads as TGTGCCAGCAGCCAGACTAGCGCCGAGACCCAGTACTTC. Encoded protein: CASSQTSAETQYF.

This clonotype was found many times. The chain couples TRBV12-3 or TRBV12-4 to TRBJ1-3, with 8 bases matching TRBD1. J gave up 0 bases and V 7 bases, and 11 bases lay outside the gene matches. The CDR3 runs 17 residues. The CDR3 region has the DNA TGTGCCAGCACCCGACAGGGGTCCCTTTTCTCTGGAAACACCATATATTTT. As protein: CASTRQGSLFSGNTIYF.

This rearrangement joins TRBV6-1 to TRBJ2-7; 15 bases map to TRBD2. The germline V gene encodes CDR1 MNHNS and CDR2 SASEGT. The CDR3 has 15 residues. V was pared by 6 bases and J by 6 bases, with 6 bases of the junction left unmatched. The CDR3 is CASSLGLAGGFEQYF. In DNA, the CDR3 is TGTGCCAGCAGCCTGGGACTAGCGGGAGGCTTCGAGCAGTACTTC.

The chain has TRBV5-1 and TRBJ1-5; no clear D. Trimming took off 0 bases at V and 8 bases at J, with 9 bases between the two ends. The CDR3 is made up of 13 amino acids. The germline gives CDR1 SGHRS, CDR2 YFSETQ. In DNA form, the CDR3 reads TGCGCCAGCAGCTTGGCCGGACCTGAGCCCCAGCATTTT. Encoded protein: CASSLAGPEPQHF.

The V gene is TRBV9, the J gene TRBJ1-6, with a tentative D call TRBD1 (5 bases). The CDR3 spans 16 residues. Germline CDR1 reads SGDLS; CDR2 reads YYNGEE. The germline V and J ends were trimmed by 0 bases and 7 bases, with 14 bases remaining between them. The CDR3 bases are TGTGCCAGCAGCGTAGAGTCAGGGACCAAAAATTCACCCCTCCACTTT. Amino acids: CASSVESGTKNSPLHF.

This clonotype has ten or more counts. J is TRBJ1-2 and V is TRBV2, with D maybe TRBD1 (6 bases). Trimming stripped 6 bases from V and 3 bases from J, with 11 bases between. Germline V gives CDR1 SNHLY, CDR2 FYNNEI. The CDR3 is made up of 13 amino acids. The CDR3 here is CASRKQGHYGYTF. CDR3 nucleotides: TGTGCCAGCAGGAAACAGGGCCACTATGGCTACACCTTC.

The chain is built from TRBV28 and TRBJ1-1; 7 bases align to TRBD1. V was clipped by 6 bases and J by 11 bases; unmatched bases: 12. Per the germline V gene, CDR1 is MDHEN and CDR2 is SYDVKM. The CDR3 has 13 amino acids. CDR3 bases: TGTGCCAGCAGCACGACCGACAGGGTAGGGGCTTTCTTT. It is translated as CASSTTDRVGAFF.

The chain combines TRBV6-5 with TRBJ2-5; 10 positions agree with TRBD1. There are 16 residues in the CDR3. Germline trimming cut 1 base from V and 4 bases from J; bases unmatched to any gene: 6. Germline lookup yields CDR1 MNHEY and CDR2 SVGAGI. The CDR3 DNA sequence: TGTGCCAGCAGTTACTTCGGACAGGGGGTTGTAGAGACCCAGTACTTC. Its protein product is CASSYFGQGVVETQYF.